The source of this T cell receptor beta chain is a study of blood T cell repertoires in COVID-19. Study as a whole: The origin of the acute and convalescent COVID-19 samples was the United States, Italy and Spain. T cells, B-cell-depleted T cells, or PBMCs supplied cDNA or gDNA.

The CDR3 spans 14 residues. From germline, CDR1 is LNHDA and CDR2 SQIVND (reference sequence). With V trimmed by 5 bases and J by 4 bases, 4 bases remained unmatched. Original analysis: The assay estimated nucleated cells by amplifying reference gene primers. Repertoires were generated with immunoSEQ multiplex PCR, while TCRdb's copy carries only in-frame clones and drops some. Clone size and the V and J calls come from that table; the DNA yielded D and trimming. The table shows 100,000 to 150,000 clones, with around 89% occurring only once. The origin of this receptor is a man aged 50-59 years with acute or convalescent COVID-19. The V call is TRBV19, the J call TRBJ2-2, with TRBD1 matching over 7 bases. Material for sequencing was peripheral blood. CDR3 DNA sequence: TGTGCCAGTAGTCCCGACAGGGTCACCGGGGAGCTGTTTTTT. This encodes CASSPDRVTGELFF.